What follows is one TCR beta chain and its context. The antigen is unknown. CDR1 is LNHDA, CDR2 SQIVND, per germline (reference sequence). The CDR3 extends over 17 amino acids. The entry originates in a study of T cell clusters in autoimmune cytopenias. TRB amplification used approximately 250 ng of peripheral blood genomic DNA. One tube held mixed TRB-A and TRB-B primer pools for touch-down PCR. TCRdb re-called the multiplex PCR reads, yielding one record per CDR3 amino acid sequence without DNA. The repertoire shows about 1,000 distinct CDR3 sequences; the top ten hold about 90%. Points from the study as a whole: TRB repertoire shifts in secondary cytopenia and chronic lymphocytic leukemia mostly reflected lymphoma, not autoimmunity. Physiological T cell clusters of healthy donors were apparently absent in primary autoimmune cytopenia patients.

The chain recombines TRBV19 with TRBJ2-2; lacking DNA, the TRBD1 call made by TCRdb goes unchecked. The sequenced sample consisted of peripheral blood. This TCR derives from a human donor with an autoimmune cytopenia, with autoimmune hepatitis or in good health (not recorded which). The CDR3 sequence is CASKRETGTKFAGELFF.